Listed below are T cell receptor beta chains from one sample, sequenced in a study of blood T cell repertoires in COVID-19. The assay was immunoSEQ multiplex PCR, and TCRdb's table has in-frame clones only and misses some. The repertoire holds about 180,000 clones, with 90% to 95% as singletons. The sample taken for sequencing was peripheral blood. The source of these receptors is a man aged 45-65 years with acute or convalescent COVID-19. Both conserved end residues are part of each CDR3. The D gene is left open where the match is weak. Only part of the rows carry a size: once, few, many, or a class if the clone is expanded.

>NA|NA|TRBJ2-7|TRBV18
CASSRSQVSGYEQYF
TGTGCCAGCTCACGATCACAGGTTTCAGGGTACGAGCAGTACTTC
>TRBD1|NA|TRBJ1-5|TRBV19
CASSERQGTNQPQHF
TGTGCCAGTAGTGAAAGACAGGGAACCAATCAGCCCCAGCATTTT
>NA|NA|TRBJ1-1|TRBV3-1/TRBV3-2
CASSQVFGVDTEAFF
TGTGCCAGCAGCCAAGTCTTCGGGGTTGACACTGAAGCTTTCTTT
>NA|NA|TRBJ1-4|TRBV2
CASSPQPGTNEKLFF
TGTGCCAGCAGTCCTCAGCCGGGGACTAATGAAAAACTGTTTTTT
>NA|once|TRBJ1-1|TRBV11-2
CASSPRTGVQAFF
TGTGCCAGCAGCCCCCGAACGGGAGTACAAGCTTTCTTT
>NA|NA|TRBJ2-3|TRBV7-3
CASSLMGLDGTDTQYF
TGTGCCAGCAGCTTAATGGGGCTAGATGGCACAGATACGCAGTATTTT
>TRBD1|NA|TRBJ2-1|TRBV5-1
CASSLGQGFNEQFF
TGCGCCAGCAGCTTGGGACAGGGGTTCAATGAGCAGTTCTTC
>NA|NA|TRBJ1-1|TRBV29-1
CSVNRNMNTEAFF
TGCAGCGTCAACAGGAACATGAACACTGAAGCTTTCTTT
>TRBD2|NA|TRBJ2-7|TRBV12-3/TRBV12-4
CASSRDGGGQYF
TGTGCCAGCAGTCGAGACGGCGGGGGGCAGTACTTC
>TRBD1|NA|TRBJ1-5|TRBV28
CASSLWGRGQGGNQPQHF
TGTGCCAGCAGTTTATGGGGCAGAGGACAGGGCGGCAATCAGCCCCAGCATTTT
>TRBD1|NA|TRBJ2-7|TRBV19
CASTSGQGDEQYF
TGTGCCAGTACATCGGGACAGGGAGACGAGCAGTACTTC
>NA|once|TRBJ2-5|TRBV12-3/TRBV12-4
CASSQAGGETQYF
TGTGCCAGCAGTCAAGCAGGGGGGGAGACCCAGTACTTC
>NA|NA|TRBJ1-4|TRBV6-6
CASSSTGEKLFF
TGTGCCAGCAGTTCCACTGGTGAAAAACTGTTTTTT
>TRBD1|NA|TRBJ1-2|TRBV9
CASNPTGENGYTF
TGTGCCAGCAACCCGACAGGGGAAAATGGCTACACCTTC
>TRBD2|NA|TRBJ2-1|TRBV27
CASSSHGLAVANEQFF
TGTGCCAGCAGTTCCCACGGACTAGCGGTGGCAAATGAGCAGTTCTTC
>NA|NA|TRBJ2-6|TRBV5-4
CASSGRERANVLTF
TGTGCCAGCAGCGGAAGGGAGCGGGCCAACGTCCTGACTTTC
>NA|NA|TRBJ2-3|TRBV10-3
CAISDGSDTQYF
TGTGCCATCAGTGACGGGTCAGATACGCAGTATTTT
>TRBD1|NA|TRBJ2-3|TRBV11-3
CASSLHGTADTQYF
TGTGCCAGCAGCTTGCACGGGACAGCAGATACGCAGTATTTT
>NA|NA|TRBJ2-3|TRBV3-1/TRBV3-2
CASSQWADRAGTQYF
TGTGCCAGCAGCCAATGGGCCGACCGGGCGGGTACGCAGTATTTT
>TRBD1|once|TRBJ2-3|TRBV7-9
CASSLRDRADTQYF
TGTGCCAGCAGCTTAAGGGACAGGGCAGATACGCAGTATTTT
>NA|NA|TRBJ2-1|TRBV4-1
CASSFRQNNEQFF
TGCGCCAGCAGCTTTAGACAAAACAATGAGCAGTTCTTC
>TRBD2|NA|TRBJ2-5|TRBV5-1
CASSLVVSGQETQYF
TGCGCCAGCAGCTTGGTTGTTAGCGGGCAAGAGACCCAGTACTTC
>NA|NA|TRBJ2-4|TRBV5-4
CASSWGLAKNIQYF
TGTGCCAGCAGCTGGGGGCTAGCCAAAAACATTCAGTACTTC
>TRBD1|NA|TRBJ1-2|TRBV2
CASSRDTGDAIYGYTF
TGTGCCAGCAGTCGAGATACAGGGGACGCTATCTATGGCTACACCTTC
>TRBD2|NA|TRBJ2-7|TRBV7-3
CASSLNRGGEQYF
TGTGCCAGCAGCTTAAATCGGGGGGGTGAGCAGTACTTC
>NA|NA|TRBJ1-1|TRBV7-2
CASSRRTALFMNTEAFF
TGTGCCAGCAGCCGGCGGACAGCTCTCTTTATGAACACTGAAGCTTTCTTT
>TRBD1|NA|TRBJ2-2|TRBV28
CASSPPPPGGNTGELFF
TGTGCCAGCAGTCCCCCGCCCCCAGGGGGAAACACCGGGGAGCTGTTTTTT
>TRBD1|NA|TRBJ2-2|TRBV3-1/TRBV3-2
CASRYRGTNTGELFF
TGTGCCAGCAGGTACAGGGGGACGAACACCGGGGAGCTGTTTTTT
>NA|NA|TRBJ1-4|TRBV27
CASSLLQGGEKLFF
TGTGCCAGCAGTTTATTGCAGGGTGGAGAAAAACTGTTTTTT
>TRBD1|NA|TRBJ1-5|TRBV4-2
CASSQETGGNQPQHF
TGTGCCAGCAGCCAAGAAACAGGGGGCAATCAGCCCCAGCATTTT
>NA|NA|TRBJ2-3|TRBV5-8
CASSQFSGFTDTQYF
TGTGCCAGCAGCCAGTTTAGCGGATTCACAGATACGCAGTATTTT
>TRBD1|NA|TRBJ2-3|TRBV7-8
CASSLPWTGSDTQYF
TGTGCCAGCAGCTTACCGTGGACAGGTTCAGATACGCAGTATTTT
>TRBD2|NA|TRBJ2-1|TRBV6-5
CASSIAGPYNEQFF
TGTGCCAGCAGTATAGCGGGACCCTACAATGAGCAGTTCTTC
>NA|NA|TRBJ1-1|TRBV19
CASRRLTNTEAFF
TGTGCCAGTAGAAGACTGACGAACACTGAAGCTTTCTTT
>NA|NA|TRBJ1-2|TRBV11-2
CASSLGRQTTYTF
TGTGCCAGCAGCTTAGGGAGACAGACGACCTACACCTTC
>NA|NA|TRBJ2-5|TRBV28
CASTIGLARETQYF
TGTGCCAGCACCATCGGGCTAGCGAGAGAGACCCAGTACTTC
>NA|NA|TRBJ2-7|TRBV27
CASSLRQTSNSYEQYF
TGTGCCAGCAGTTTGCGCCAGACAAGCAACTCCTACGAGCAGTACTTC
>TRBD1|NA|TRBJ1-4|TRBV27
CASSFGDSEKLFF
TGTGCCAGCAGTTTTGGGGACAGTGAAAAACTGTTTTTT
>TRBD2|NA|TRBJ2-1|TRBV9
CASSQGLAGRYNEQFF
TGTGCCAGCAGCCAGGGACTAGCGGGGAGGTACAATGAGCAGTTCTTC
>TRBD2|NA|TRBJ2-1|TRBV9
CASSTRLADNEQFF
TGTGCCAGCAGCACCCGGCTAGCGGACAATGAGCAGTTCTTC
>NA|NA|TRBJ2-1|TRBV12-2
CASRRKAGESSYNEQFF
TGTGCAAGTCGCCGAAAAGCGGGTGAGAGCTCCTACAATGAGCAGTTCTTC
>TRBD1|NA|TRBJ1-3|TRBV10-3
CAISWDRGYSGNTIYF
TGTGCCATCAGTTGGGACAGGGGTTACTCTGGAAACACCATATATTTT
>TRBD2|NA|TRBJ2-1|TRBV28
CASSFLRAGGPQKFF
TGTGCCAGCAGTTTTTTAAGAGCGGGAGGCCCACAGAAGTTCTTC
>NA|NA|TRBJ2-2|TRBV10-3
CTITDKGPTGELFF
TGTACCATCACCGATAAGGGGCCCACCGGGGAGCTGTTTTTT
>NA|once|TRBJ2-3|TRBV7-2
CASSFSRGGDTQYF
TGTGCCAGCAGCTTCTCCAGGGGCGGAGATACGCAGTATTTT
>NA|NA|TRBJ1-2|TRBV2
CASRTENYGYTF
TGTGCCAGCAGGACAGAGAACTATGGCTACACCTTC
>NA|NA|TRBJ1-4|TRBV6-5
CASTPPNEKLFF
TGTGCCAGCACTCCCCCTAATGAAAAACTGTTTTTT
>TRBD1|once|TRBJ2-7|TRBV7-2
CASRERVRGLYEQYF
TGTGCCAGCAGAGAACGGGTCAGGGGGTTGTACGAGCAGTACTTC
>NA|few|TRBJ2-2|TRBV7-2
CASTVKPTPGELFF
TGTGCCAGCACGGTTAAACCTACCCCCGGGGAGCTGTTTTTT
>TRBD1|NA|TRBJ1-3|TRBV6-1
CASSDRGRGNTIYF
TGTGCCAGCAGTGACAGGGGGAGAGGAAACACCATATATTTT
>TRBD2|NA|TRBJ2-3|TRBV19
CASSINVAGAADTQYF
TGTGCCAGTAGTATTAATGTAGCGGGGGCGGCTGATACGCAGTATTTT
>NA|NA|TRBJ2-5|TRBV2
CASSSPTQGVREAQYF
TGTGCCAGCAGTTCTCCAACCCAGGGGGTCAGGGAGGCCCAGTACTTC
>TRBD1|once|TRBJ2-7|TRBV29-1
CSVTGGDYEQYF
TGCAGCGTCACAGGGGGCGACTACGAGCAGTACTTC
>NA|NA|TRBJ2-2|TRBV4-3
CASSQETANTGELFF
TGCGCCAGCAGCCAAGAAACGGCGAACACCGGGGAGCTGTTTTTT